Presented here are 32 T cell receptor beta chains from one specimen sequenced in a study of T cell responses to AZD1222 COVID-19 vaccine. Generated by immunoSEQ multiplex PCR, the TCRdb table keeps only in-frame clones and is missing some. The sample has about 130,000 clones, approximately 92% seen once. Sequences were derived from peripheral blood, sampled 28 days after the second AZD1222 dose. These receptors originate from an adult who received the AZD1222 COVID-19 vaccine.

This chain links TRBV19 with TRBJ1-2; no clear D. Per the germline V gene, CDR1 is LNHDA and CDR2 is SQIVND (reference sequence). This CDR3 is built from 14 residues. V lost 5 bases, J lost 2 bases, and 12 bases lay in between. The CDR3 nucleotides are TGTGCCAGTAGTCTCCCCCTCTTAAACTATGGCTACACCTTC. This gives the protein CASSLPLLNYGYTF.

The V gene is TRBV29-1, the J gene TRBJ1-4, with D possibly TRBD1 on 5 matching bases. This CDR3 contains 12 residues. Trimming took 7 bases from V and 8 from J, leaving 14 bases between them. Germline CDR1 SQVTM, CDR2 ANQGSEA. CDR3: CSGGSGYEKLFF. CDR3 in DNA: TGCAGCGGAGGGTCAGGGTACGAAAAACTGTTTTTT.

The genes are TRBV6-5 and TRBJ2-7, with TRBD2 identical over 9 bases. The trim removed 8 bases at V and 4 bases at J, leaving 9 bases unmatched. Germline V gene sequence: CDR1 MNHEY, CDR2 SVGAGI. The CDR3 is made up of 14 amino acids. The CDR3 region has the DNA TGTGCCAGCGCCAGGAGCGGGGGGACGTACGAGCAGTACTTC. This translates into CASARSGGTYEQYF.

The chain uses TRBV13 and TRBJ1-3; TRBD1 agrees at 11 bases. CDR3 length: 15 amino acids. Trimming at V came to 4 bases and at J to 4 bases, leaving 3 bases not matched to a gene. From germline, CDR1 is PRHDT and CDR2 FYEKMQ (reference sequence). DNA for the CDR3: TGTGCCAGCAGCTCGGACAGGGGGCTAGGAAACACCATATATTTT. Amino acid sequence: CASSSDRGLGNTIYF.

The chain carries TRBV5-1 and TRBJ2-1; 9 bases agree with TRBD1. V dropped 0 bases and J dropped 3; count of bases not matched to a gene: 4. Germline CDR1 reads SGHRS; CDR2 reads YFSETQ. The CDR3 length is 16 residues. CDR3 loop: CASSLATGGGYNEQFF. The CDR3 DNA reads TGCGCCAGCAGCTTGGCTACAGGGGGCGGCTACAATGAGCAGTTCTTC. Full variable domain (rest looked up from reference TRBV5-1 and TRBJ2-1): KAGVTQTPRYLIKTRGQQVTLSCSPISGHRSVSWYQQTPGQGLQFLFEYFSETQRNKGNFPGRFSGRQFSNSRSEMNVSTLELGDSALYLCASSLATGGGYNEQFFGPGTRLTVL.

V gene TRBV6-2 or TRBV6-3 combines with J gene TRBJ1-5, with D unclear. The CDR3 spans 14 residues. Germline assignment: CDR1 MNHEY and CDR2 SVGEGT. The V and J ends lost 5 bases and 2 bases respectively, with 10 bases between them. CDR3 residues: CASSAGLGNQPQHF. DNA of the CDR3: TGTGCCAGCAGTGCGGGTTTGGGCAATCAGCCCCAGCATTTT.

The chain has TRBV18 and TRBJ1-1, with D unresolved. The CDR3 extends over 14 amino acids. Trimming took 3 bases from V and 3 from J, leaving 11 bases between them. Germline lookup yields CDR1 KGHSH and CDR2 LQKENI. CDR3 sequence reads: CASSPYGKDTEAFF. CDR3 DNA sequence: TGTGCCAGCTCACCCTATGGAAAGGACACTGAAGCTTTCTTT.

The chain links TRBV27 to TRBJ1-5, with 7 bases fitting TRBD1. This CDR3 comprises 14 residues. The junction had 5 bases not matched to a gene; V was cut back by 5 bases and J by 4 bases. CDR1 is MNHEY, CDR2 SMNVEV, per germline (reference sequence). In DNA, the CDR3 is TGTGCCAGCAGTCCGGGACAGCTTAATCAGCCCCAGCATTTT. It encodes CASSPGQLNQPQHF.

This chain connects TRBV7-9 to TRBJ2-7; 7 bases are shared with TRBD1. The CDR3 is made up of 15 amino acids. Germline V gene sequence: CDR1 SEHNR, CDR2 FQNEAQ (reference sequence). The V segment lost 0 bases and the J segment 2 bases; nucleotides outside the gene matches: 4. The DNA of the CDR3 is TGTGCCAGCAGCTTAGCGGGACAGATGACCTACGAGCAGTACTTC. It encodes CASSLAGQMTYEQYF.

In this sample, this clone turned up a few times. V is TRBV19 and J is TRBJ2-3; 12 positions agree with TRBD2. The germline V gene encodes CDR1 LNHDA and CDR2 SQIVND (reference sequence). This CDR3 is built from 17 residues. The V gene end was trimmed by 8 bases and the J gene end by 0 bases; junction bases not matched to a gene: 9. The CDR3 loop is CASDKAGTSGSTDTQYF. CDR3 nucleotides: TGTGCCAGTGACAAGGCCGGGACTAGCGGGAGCACAGATACGCAGTATTTT. Full variable domain (rest looked up from reference TRBV19 and TRBJ2-3): DGGITQSPKYLFRKEGQNVTLSCEQNLNHDAMYWYRQDPGQGLRLIYYSQIVNDFQKGDIAEGYSVSREKKESFPLTVTSAQKNPTAFYLCASDKAGTSGSTDTQYFGPGTRLTVL.

The chain links TRBV2 to TRBJ2-3; the D is unclear. CDR1 and CDR2 (germline): SNHLY, FYNNEI. The CDR3 is made up of 13 amino acids. V gave up 8 bases and J gave up 0 bases, with 9 bases separating them. The CDR3 coding sequence is TGTGCCAGCGGTCAGTTTAGCACAGATACGCAGTATTTT. This encodes CASGQFSTDTQYF.

This clone was observed once. The DNA for the CDR3 is TGTGCCAGCTCACCACTGGATGGGGCTAACTATGGCTACACCTTC. Its translation: CASSPLDGANYGYTF. The chain combines TRBV18 with TRBJ1-2; D is unclear. Trimming left V 1 base short and J 0 bases short, with 9 bases between. The CDR3 totals 15 residues. Germline V gives CDR1 KGHSH, CDR2 LQKENI. Together with reference TRBV18 and TRBJ1-2, the CDR3 gives the full variable domain: NAGVMQNPRHLVRRRGQEARLRCSPMKGHSHVYWYRQLPEEGLKFMVYLQKENIIDESGMPKERFSAEFPKEGPSILRIQQVVRGDSAAYFCASSPLDGANYGYTFGSGTRLTVV.

V and J are TRBV3-1 (or the pseudogene TRBV3-2) and TRBJ2-1, with a tentative D call TRBD2 (6 bases). Per germline, CDR1 LGHDT and CDR2 YNNKEL (reference sequence). V was shortened by 0 bases and J by 0 bases, with 12 bases between the two germline ends. The CDR3 consists of 17 residues. The CDR3 reads CASSQETSIYSYNEQFF. The CDR3 nucleotides read TGTGCCAGCAGCCAAGAGACTAGTATATACTCCTACAATGAGCAGTTCTTC.

J is TRBJ2-7 and V is TRBV7-9; D possibly corresponds to TRBD1 (5 bases). The CDR3 spans 14 residues. CDR1 is SEHNR and CDR2 is FQNEAQ in the germline V gene (reference sequence). V was trimmed by 4 bases and J by 3 bases, leaving 13 bases between them. The CDR3 nucleotides read TGTGCCAGCAGCTCGAATACAGGACGCTACGAGCAGTACTTC. Translated, it gives CASSSNTGRYEQYF.

The genes are TRBV6-1 and TRBJ1-1; D is perhaps TRBD1 (6 bases). The germline V gene encodes CDR1 MNHNS and CDR2 SASEGT. This CDR3 has 13 amino acids. Deletions cut 3 bases from V and 8 bases from J, with 13 bases between. Here the CDR3 reads CASSDLQGPEAFF. The CDR3 bases are TGTGCCAGCAGTGACCTACAGGGACCCGAAGCTTTCTTT.

This clone was seen a handful of times. The J gene is TRBJ2-1, the V gene TRBV19, with 7 bases aligning to TRBD1. Germline CDR1 is LNHDA and CDR2 is SQIVND (reference sequence). Germline trimming cut 5 bases from V and 3 bases from J; bases unmatched to any gene: 4. The CDR3 spans 14 residues. In nucleotides, the CDR3 is TGTGCCAGTAGTCTCCAGGGGGTCTACAATGAGCAGTTCTTC. Its translation: CASSLQGVYNEQFF.

The CDR3 DNA reads as TGTGCCAGCAGTTACTCGGGGACAGGGTGGAATGAGCAGTTCTTC. Amino acids: CASSYSGTGWNEQFF. The J gene is TRBJ2-1, the V gene TRBV6-6; 9 nucleotides agree with TRBD1. The CDR3 totals 15 residues. The V segment lost 0 bases and the J segment 7 bases; nucleotides outside the gene matches: 4. Germline CDR1 reads MNHNY; CDR2 reads SVGAGI (reference sequence).

The rearrangement joins TRBV30 to TRBJ1-2; 8 bases are shared with TRBD1. The junction had 4 bases not matched to a gene; V was cut back by 6 bases and J by 4 bases. The germline V gene has CDR1 GTSNPN and CDR2 SVGIG (reference sequence). This CDR3 comprises 12 residues. DNA of the CDR3: TGTGCCTGTGACAGGGGTTTCTATGGCTACACCTTC. Protein: CACDRGFYGYTF. The full variable domain, with the rest looked up from reference TRBV30 and TRBJ1-2, is SQTIHQWPATLVQPVGSPLSLECTVEGTSNPNLYWYRQAAGRGLQLLFYSVGIGQISSEVPQNLSASRPQDRQFILSSKKLLLSDSGFYLCACDRGFYGYTFGSGTRLTVV.

The chain couples TRBV6-2 or TRBV6-3 to TRBJ1-5, with unresolved D. The CDR3 runs 12 residues. Germline CDR1 reads MNHEY; CDR2 reads SVGEGT. V was cut by 6 bases and J by 5 bases, with 8 bases left in between. The CDR3 region is CASSPMDQPQHF. The DNA of the CDR3 is TGTGCCAGCAGCCCGATGGATCAGCCCCAGCATTTT.

This sequence joins TRBV7-2 and TRBJ1-2; 9 positions match TRBD1. Germline CDR1 and CDR2: SGHTA and FQGNSA. The CDR3 totals 14 residues. The junction had 7 bases not matched to a gene; V was cut back by 5 bases and J by 6 bases. CDR3 loop: CASSQGTGYNGYTF. DNA of the CDR3: TGTGCCAGCAGCCAAGGGACAGGGTACAATGGCTACACCTTC.

The J gene is TRBJ1-6, the V gene TRBV9, with D unclear. The length of the CDR3 is 15 residues. The germline CDR1 and CDR2 sequences are SGDLS and YYNGEE. V gave up 3 bases and J gave up 0 bases, with 7 bases separating them. CDR3 amino acids: CASSASYSYNSPLHF. The CDR3 DNA follows: TGTGCCAGCAGCGCCAGTTACTCCTATAATTCACCCCTCCACTTT.

The V gene is TRBV19, the J gene TRBJ1-2, with no clear D. CDR1 is LNHDA and CDR2 is SQIVND in the germline V gene (reference sequence). The CDR3 consists of 12 residues. The V gene lost 5 bases and the J gene lost 4 bases, with 8 bases spanning the gap. CDR3 sequence reads: CASSSSVYGYTF. The CDR3 DNA sequence: TGTGCCAGTAGTTCCAGTGTCTATGGCTACACCTTC.

The rearrangement links TRBV27 to TRBJ1-5, with 9 bases lining up with TRBD1. The junction had 7 bases not matched to a gene; V was cut back by 6 bases and J by 7 bases. Per germline, CDR1 MNHEY and CDR2 SMNVEV (reference sequence). The CDR3 has 14 amino acids. The CDR3 nucleotides read TGTGCCAGCAGCCGGCTACAGGGGGCACAGCCCCAGCATTTT. It yields the protein CASSRLQGAQPQHF.

The rearrangement joins TRBV18 to TRBJ1-3; the D gene is possibly TRBD1 (5 bases). Germline CDR1 and CDR2: KGHSH and LQKENI. The CDR3 loop spans 14 amino acids. Trimming took 6 bases from V and 4 from J, leaving 13 bases between them. DNA of the CDR3: TGTGCCAGCTCCCCCGGGGGGTACGGAAACACCATATATTTT. Protein product: CASSPGGYGNTIYF.

The rearrangement links TRBV7-8 to TRBJ2-3; 12 nucleotides match TRBD2. J lost 0 bases, V lost 1 base, and 5 bases had no gene match. The CDR3 length is 18 residues. CDR1 is SGHVS and CDR2 is FQNEAQ in the germline V gene. The chain's CDR3 is CASSLVLGLAGSTDTQYF. The CDR3 nucleotides read TGTGCCAGCAGCTTAGTCCTTGGACTAGCGGGGAGCACAGATACGCAGTATTTT.

The V call is TRBV7-9, the J call TRBJ2-7; 10 nucleotides line up with TRBD1. The germline V gene has CDR1 SEHNR and CDR2 FQNEAQ (reference sequence). V gave up 4 bases and J gave up 2 bases; unmatched junction bases: 5. The CDR3 contains 15 residues. The CDR3 loop is CASSSTGTGAYEQYF. In DNA, the CDR3 is TGTGCCAGCAGCTCAACCGGGACAGGGGCCTACGAGCAGTACTTC.

The J gene is TRBJ1-2, the V gene TRBV6-5, with D hard to call. Germline-derived CDR1 and CDR2 are MNHEY and SVGAGI. The CDR3 is 15 residues long. V lost 2 bases and J 0 bases, leaving 10 bases between the germline ends. The CDR3 bases are TGTGCCAGCAGTTACGCGGACGGCCCTAACTATGGCTACACCTTC. Translated, it gives CASSYADGPNYGYTF.

This chain joins TRBV7-2 and TRBJ1-2; D not resolved. Trimming took 2 bases from V and 1 from J, leaving 14 bases between them. This CDR3 is 16 amino acids long. Germline CDR1 reads SGHTA; CDR2 reads FQGNSA. The chain's CDR3 is CASSLFYRGSNYGYTF. CDR3 bases: TGTGCCAGCAGCTTATTTTACCGTGGCAGTAACTATGGCTACACCTTC.

The chain links TRBV19 to TRBJ1-2; D ambiguous. Trimming took off 8 bases at V and 4 bases at J, with 14 bases between the two ends. Germline CDR1 reads LNHDA; CDR2 reads SQIVND (reference sequence). The CDR3 length is 13 residues. CDR3 DNA: TGTGCCAGTGGGCCCACGGGTTTCTATGGCTACACCTTC. Translating gives CASGPTGFYGYTF. Together with reference TRBV19 and TRBJ1-2, the CDR3 gives the full variable domain: DGGITQSPKYLFRKEGQNVTLSCEQNLNHDAMYWYRQDPGQGLRLIYYSQIVNDFQKGDIAEGYSVSREKKESFPLTVTSAQKNPTAFYLCASGPTGFYGYTFGSGTRLTVV.

The CDR3 nucleotides are TGTGCCAGCAGCCAACTAGCGGGCTCCTACGAGCAGTACTTC. It encodes CASSQLAGSYEQYF. The V call is TRBV3-1 (or the pseudogene TRBV3-2), the J call TRBJ2-7; 8 positions match TRBD2. Trimming took 2 bases from V and 0 from J; bases not matched to a gene: 0. Germline lookup yields CDR1 LGHDT and CDR2 YNNKEL (reference sequence). This CDR3 region has 14 residues.

The chain carries TRBV7-2 and TRBJ2-5, with a tentative D call TRBD2 (6 bases). Germline V gene lookup returns CDR1 SGHTA and CDR2 FQGNSA. V was pared by 3 bases and J by 2 bases, with 10 bases between. The CDR3 totals 14 residues. As DNA, the CDR3 is TGTGCCAGCAGCTTGGGGGGACTGCAAGAGACCCAGTACTTC. Encoded protein: CASSLGGLQETQYF.

The chain uses TRBV6-1 and TRBJ1-3; D remains ambiguous. This CDR3 is built from 14 residues. V lost 7 bases to trimming and J lost 1 base, with 11 bases between them. CDR1 MNHNS and CDR2 SASEGT come from the germline V gene. CDR3 nucleotide sequence: TGTGCCAGCAAGACGGCGGATTCTGGAAACACCATATATTTT. This translates into CASKTADSGNTIYF.